This TCR beta chain comes out of a study of shared clonotypes between healthy human individuals. Overall study context: Per donor, CD8 memory used one plate, CD8 naive used two, CD4 memory used three and CD4 naive used three.

Of note for this clone: Its antigen is still unknown.

Whole-study results and caveats: Naive subsets usually exceeded memory subsets in estimated richness.

Several immunoSEQ 96-well plates shared each subset's DNA, each plate a replicate. Generated by immunoSEQ multiplex PCR, the TCRdb table keeps only in-frame clones and is missing some. Altogether approximately 530,000 clones are present, 90% to 96% being singletons, with the ten largest covering about 0.06%. This TCR came from a woman aged 30 to 39 in good health. The sample comprised naive CD4+ T cells sorted from blood. Specified subset: CD45RA+ positively selected.

The CDR3 region is CASSFGRALFYEQFF. The CDR3 region has the DNA TGTGCCAGCAGTTTCGGGAGGGCCCTTTTCTATGAGCAGTTCTTC. V is TRBV28 and J is TRBJ2-1; 8 nucleotides match TRBD2. Germline lookup yields CDR1 MDHEN and CDR2 SYDVKM. V lost 3 bases to trimming and J lost 8 bases; unmatched junction nucleotides: 9. The CDR3 extends over 15 amino acids. Full variable domain (rest looked up from reference TRBV28 and TRBJ2-1): DVKVTQSSRYLVKRTGEKVFLECVQDMDHENMFWYRQDPGLGLRLIYFSYDVKMKEKGDIPEGYSVSREKKERFSLILESASTNQTSMYLCASSFGRALFYEQFFGPGTRLTVL.